The rows below give T cell receptor beta chains drawn from one sample of a study of T cells expressing NK-cell markers. From its re-call of the 5' RACE reads, TCRdb lists each CDR3 protein once, without DNA. In all, the sample yields some 340,000 distinct CDR3 sequences. Sequencing was performed on blood T cells: a sorted CD56 or NKG2C T cell subset, CD4+ or CD8+ T cells, or bulk PBMC T cells (not recorded which). Receptors were obtained from a man between 18 and 69 years old in good health. Each CDR3 is given with its conserved first and last residue.

j_call v_call cdr3_aa
TRBJ1-1 TRBV20-1 CSARGSLNTEAFF
TRBJ2-2 TRBV6-2/TRBV6-3 CASRQPGARDGELFF
TRBJ1-2 TRBV9 CASSVGGSGYGYGYTF
TRBJ1-1 TRBV12-3/TRBV12-4 CASSIGQRDTEAFF
TRBJ2-2 TRBV19 CASTPSWAMNTGELFF
TRBJ2-1 TRBV29-1 CSVSPVTTGNEQFF
TRBJ1-5 TRBV5-1 CASSTGDPQGPQHF
TRBJ1-2 TRBV11-2 CASTGGTGGMFNYGYTF
TRBJ1-4 TRBV7-2 CASSLSWGEKLFF
TRBJ1-2 TRBV20-1 CSASDRGQGYTF
TRBJ2-5 TRBV20-1 CSARDRRRFKETQYF
TRBJ1-6 TRBV7-9 CASTHGEGLSPLHF
TRBJ1-6 TRBV12-3/TRBV12-4 CASSLVRGTPLHF
TRBJ1-5 TRBV6-1 CASTLTGGSNQPQHF
TRBJ2-5 TRBV2 CASSQSSTQYF
TRBJ2-3 TRBV6-1 CASSDGSTGRNTQYF